The clone carrying this T cell receptor (beta chain) showed up just a few times. Its target is unknown. Stated time point: newly diagnosed, previously untreated cHL patient sample. Magnetic negative selection of thawed PBMCs yielded the CD8+ T cells. Acting as the comparison were PBMCs from newly diagnosed, untreated classical Hodgkin lymphoma. This specimen belongs to a study of PD-1 blockade in classical Hodgkin lymphoma. General observations from the study: Compared with healthy donors, newly diagnosed patients reportedly showed lower baseline TCR diversity. Repertoire differences have undefined causes, possibly disease activity or prior therapy.

Generated by immunoSEQ multiplex PCR, the TCRdb table keeps only in-frame clones and is missing some. The data show about 3,200 clones, roughly three quarters seen once. The TCR sequence derives from a human donor with classical Hodgkin lymphoma. The sample comprised CD8+ T cells from blood.

CDR3 coding DNA: TGTGCCAGCAGCTCCAACAAAGAGTTCTCTGGAAACACCATATATTTT. Encoded protein: CASSSNKEFSGNTIYF. This chain joins TRBV11-2 and TRBJ1-3; unclear D gene. The germline gives CDR1 SGHAT, CDR2 FQNNGV. This CDR3 is 16 amino acids long. Trimming cost V 4 bases and J 0 bases, with 13 bases left between them.